This T cell receptor (beta chain) was identified in a study of cytomegalovirus exposure and HLA in healthy donors. Study summary: Caucasian-associated ancestry cluster membership applied to about 83% of approximately 420 genotyped donors.

After removal of 0 bases from V and 10 bases from J, the junction contained 8 bases not matched to a gene. This CDR3 has 15 amino acids. The germline V gene has CDR1 LGHNA and CDR2 YSLEER. At sampling all donors were nominally healthy, likely with unrecorded immune exposures. The PCR made use of 60 Vbeta and 13 Jbeta primers. Data came from immunoSEQ multiplex PCR; TCRdb stores just in-frame clones and leaves some out. Among under 200,000 clones, roughly four fifths were seen once, and the ten largest hold around 10%. The sequenced sample consisted of PBMCs. The TCR sequence derives from a man aged 50 to 60 in good health and CMV-seropositive. The chain carries TRBV4-3 and TRBJ1-4, with TRBD1 matching 7 bases. CDR3 loop: CASSQDDRGRAKLFF. CDR3 nucleotides: TGCGCCAGCAGCCAAGATGATAGGGGGCGAGCAAAACTGTTTTTT.